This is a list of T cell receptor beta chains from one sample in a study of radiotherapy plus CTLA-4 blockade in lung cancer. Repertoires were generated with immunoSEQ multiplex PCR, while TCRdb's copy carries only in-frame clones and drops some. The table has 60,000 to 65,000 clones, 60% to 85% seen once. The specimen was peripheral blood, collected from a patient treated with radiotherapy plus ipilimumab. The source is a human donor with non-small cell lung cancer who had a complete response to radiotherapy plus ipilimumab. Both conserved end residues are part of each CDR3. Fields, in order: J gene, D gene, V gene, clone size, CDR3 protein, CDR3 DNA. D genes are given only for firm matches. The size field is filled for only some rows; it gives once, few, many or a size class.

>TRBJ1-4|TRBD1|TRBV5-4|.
CASSLEDRPEKLFF
TGTGCCAGCAGCTTGGAGGACAGGCCTGAAAAACTGTTTTTT
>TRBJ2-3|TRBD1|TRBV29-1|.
CSVHRGRRDAQYF
TGCAGCGTTCACAGGGGAAGAAGAGATGCGCAGTATTTT
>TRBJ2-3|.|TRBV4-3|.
CASSQDMGDLPRRDTQYF
TGCGCCAGCAGCCAAGATATGGGGGACCTCCCGAGAAGAGATACGCAGTATTTT
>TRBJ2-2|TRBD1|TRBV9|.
CASSVERGRDTGELFF
TGTGCCAGCAGCGTAGAAAGGGGGCGAGACACCGGGGAGCTGTTTTTT
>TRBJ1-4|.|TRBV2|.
CASGPRGPATNEKLFF
TGTGCCAGCGGCCCAAGAGGGCCCGCAACTAATGAAAAACTGTTTTTT
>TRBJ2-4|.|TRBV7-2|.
CASSLKGGAKNIQYF
TGTGCCAGCAGCTTGAAGGGTGGCGCCAAAAACATTCAGTACTTC
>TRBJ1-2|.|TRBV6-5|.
CASRRFSYGYTF
TGTGCCAGCAGGCGGTTTTCCTATGGCTACACCTTC
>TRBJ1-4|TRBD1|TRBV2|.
CASSYGQGREKLFF
TGTGCCAGCAGTTACGGACAGGGAAGGGAAAAACTGTTTTTT
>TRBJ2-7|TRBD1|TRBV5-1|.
CASSLAAGQGYEQYF
TGCGCCAGCAGCTTGGCCGCGGGACAGGGTTACGAGCAGTACTTC
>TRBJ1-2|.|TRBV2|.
CASSTSGIYGYTF
TGTGCCAGCAGTACCTCGGGAATATATGGCTACACCTTC
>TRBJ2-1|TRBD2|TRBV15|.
CATSRRPIAGVYYNEQFF
TGTGCCACCAGCAGGAGACCTATAGCGGGAGTCTACTACAATGAGCAGTTCTTC
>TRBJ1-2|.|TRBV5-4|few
CASSLGGGPFYGYTF
TGTGCCAGCAGCTTGGGGGGGGGCCCCTTCTATGGCTACACCTTC
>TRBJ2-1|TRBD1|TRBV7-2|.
CASSLAGTGLYEQFF
TGTGCCAGCAGCTTAGCTGGGACAGGGTTGTATGAGCAGTTCTTC
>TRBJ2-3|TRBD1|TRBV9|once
CASSPRPGTGVASSTDTQYF
TGTGCCAGCAGCCCCCGCCCAGGGACAGGGGTCGCCTCTAGCACAGATACGCAGTATTTT